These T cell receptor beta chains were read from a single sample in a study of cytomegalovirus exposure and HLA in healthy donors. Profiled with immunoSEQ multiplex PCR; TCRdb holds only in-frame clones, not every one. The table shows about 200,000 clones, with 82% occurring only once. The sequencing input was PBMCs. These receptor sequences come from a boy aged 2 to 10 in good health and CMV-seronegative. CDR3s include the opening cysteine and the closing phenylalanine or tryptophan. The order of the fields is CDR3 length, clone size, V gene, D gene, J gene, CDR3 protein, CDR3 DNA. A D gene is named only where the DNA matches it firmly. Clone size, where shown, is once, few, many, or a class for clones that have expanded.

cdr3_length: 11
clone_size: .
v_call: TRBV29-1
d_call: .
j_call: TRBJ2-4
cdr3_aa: CSAGVENIQYF
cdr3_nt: TGCAGCGCCGGGGTGGAAAACATTCAGTACTTC

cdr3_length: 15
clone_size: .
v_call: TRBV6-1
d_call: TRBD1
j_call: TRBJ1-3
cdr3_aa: CASSIDRDPGNTIYF
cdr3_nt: TGTGCCAGCAGTATAGACAGGGACCCTGGAAACACCATATATTTT

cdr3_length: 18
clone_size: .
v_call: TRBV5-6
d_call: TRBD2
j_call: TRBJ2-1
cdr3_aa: CASSFFASGGASYNEQFF
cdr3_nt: TGTGCCAGCAGCTTCTTCGCTAGCGGGGGGGCCTCCTACAATGAGCAGTTCTTC

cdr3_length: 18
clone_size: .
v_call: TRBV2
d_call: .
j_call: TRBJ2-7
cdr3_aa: CASSTPTSYLDSSYEQYF
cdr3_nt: TGTGCCAGCAGTACTCCCACCTCCTACCTTGACAGCTCCTACGAGCAGTACTTC

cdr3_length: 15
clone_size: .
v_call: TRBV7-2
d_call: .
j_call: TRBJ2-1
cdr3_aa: CASSPGDRDAPRQFF
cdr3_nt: TGTGCCAGCAGCCCAGGGGATCGGGACGCCCCGCGGCAGTTCTTC

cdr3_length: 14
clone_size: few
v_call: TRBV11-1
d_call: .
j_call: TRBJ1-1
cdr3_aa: CASSRRVADTEAFF
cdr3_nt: TGTGCCAGCAGTCGGAGAGTGGCGGACACTGAAGCTTTCTTT

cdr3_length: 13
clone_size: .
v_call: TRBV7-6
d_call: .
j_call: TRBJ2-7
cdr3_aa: CASSLGRDYEQYF
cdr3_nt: TGTGCCAGCAGCTTAGGCCGGGACTACGAGCAGTACTTC

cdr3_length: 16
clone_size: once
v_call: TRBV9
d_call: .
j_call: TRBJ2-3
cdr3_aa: CASSGTGNPNADTQYF
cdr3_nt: TGTGCCAGCAGCGGGACCGGGAACCCCAACGCAGATACGCAGTATTTT

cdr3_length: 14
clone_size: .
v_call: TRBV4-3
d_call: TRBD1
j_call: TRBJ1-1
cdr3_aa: CASRPTGGWTEAFF
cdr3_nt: TGCGCCAGCAGACCGACAGGGGGCTGGACTGAAGCTTTCTTT

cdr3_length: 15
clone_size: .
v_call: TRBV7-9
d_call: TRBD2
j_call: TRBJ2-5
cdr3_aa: CASSLGTSGVVTQYF
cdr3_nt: TGTGCCAGCAGCTTAGGGACTAGCGGGGTCGTGACCCAGTACTTC

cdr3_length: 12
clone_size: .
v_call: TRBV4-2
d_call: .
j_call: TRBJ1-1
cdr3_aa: CASSHQKSEAFF
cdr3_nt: TGTGCCAGCAGCCATCAGAAGTCTGAAGCTTTCTTT

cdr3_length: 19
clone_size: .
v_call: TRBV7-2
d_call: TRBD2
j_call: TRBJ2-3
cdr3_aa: CASSAHPGLAGGRIDTQYF
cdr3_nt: TGTGCCAGCAGCGCCCATCCGGGACTAGCGGGGGGGCGAATAGATACGCAGTATTTT

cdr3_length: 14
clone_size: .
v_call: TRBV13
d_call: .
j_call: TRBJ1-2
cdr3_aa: CASSFGGASYGYTF
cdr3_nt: TGTGCCAGCAGCTTCGGCGGGGCAAGCTATGGCTACACCTTC

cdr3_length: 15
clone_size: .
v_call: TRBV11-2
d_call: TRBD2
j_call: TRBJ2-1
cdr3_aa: CASSLRSSGDNEQFF
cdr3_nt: TGTGCCAGCAGCTTGAGGAGCAGCGGGGACAATGAGCAGTTCTTC

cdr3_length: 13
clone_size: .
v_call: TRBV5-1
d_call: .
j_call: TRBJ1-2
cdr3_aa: CASSLERGYGYTF
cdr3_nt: TGCGCCAGCAGCTTGGAACGAGGCTATGGCTACACCTTC

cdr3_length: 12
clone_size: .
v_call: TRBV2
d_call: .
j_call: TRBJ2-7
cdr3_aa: CASSRVSYEQYF
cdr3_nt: TGTGCCAGCAGCCGTGTCTCCTACGAGCAGTACTTC

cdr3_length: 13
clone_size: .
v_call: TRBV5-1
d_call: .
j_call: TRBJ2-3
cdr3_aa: CASTGGHTDTQYF
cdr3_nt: TGCGCCAGCACCGGCGGACACACAGATACGCAGTATTTT